This T cell receptor (beta chain) was found in a study of long-term antiretroviral therapy in people with HIV. Whole-study context: The oldest specimens predate the 2015 immediate-ART recommendation by about a decade.

Germline lookup yields CDR1 GTSNPN and CDR2 SVGIG (reference sequence). CDR3 length equals 11 residues. After removal of 6 bases from V and 5 bases from J, the junction contained 3 bases not matched to a gene. Every donor had one or more pre-ART and two or more post-ART PBMC samples. At the survey level, the v3.0 immunoSEQ assay was run. TCRdb's table, derived via immunoSEQ multiplex PCR, lists solely in-frame clones and lacks some. The table lists around 33,000 clones, about 83% of them singletons, with roughly 8.6% in the top ten. Material: unsorted PBMCs, obtained 0.4 years before starting antiretroviral therapy. This sequence joins TRBV30 and TRBJ1-2, with 7 bases identical to TRBD1. This receptor was identified in a man aged 18 to 30 with HIV. The CDR3 DNA reads as TGTGCCTGTGACAGGGAGTATGGCTACACCTTC. Its protein is CACDREYGYTF.